One sample yielded the 22 T cell receptor beta chains listed below, sequenced in a study of OX40 agonist ivuxolimab in advanced cancers. Data came from immunoSEQ multiplex PCR; TCRdb stores just in-frame clones and leaves some out. The sample lists some 62,000 clones, 80% to 95% occurring once. The sequencing here drew on CD4+ or CD8+ T cells sorted from blood, taken in a trial of the OX40 agonist ivuxolimab. These receptors originate from an adult with an advanced solid tumor such as melanoma, head and neck, liver or kidney cancer.

The chain carries TRBV30 and TRBJ2-6; no reliable D call. Looked up from germline, CDR1 is GTSNPN and CDR2 is SVGIG (reference sequence). This CDR3 has 13 amino acids. Trimming removed 6 bases at V and 2 bases at J, with 8 bases between. The CDR3 loop reads CACDRAGANVLTF. Here the CDR3 DNA reads TGTGCCTGCGATCGTGCTGGGGCCAACGTCCTGACTTTC.

The chain employs TRBV11-3 and TRBJ1-1, with TRBD1 identical over 8 bases. Per the germline V gene, CDR1 is SGHNT and CDR2 is YENEEA. This CDR3 spans 15 amino acids. V shed 5 bases and J 0 bases; nucleotides not matched to a gene: 5. The CDR3 DNA is TGTGCCAGCAGCCACAGACAGGGGTTGAACACTGAAGCTTTCTTT. As protein: CASSHRQGLNTEAFF.

This clone was counted between two and nine times. The CDR3 DNA reads as TGTGCCAGCTCACCACCTATCGTTACTAACTATGGCTACACCTTC. It translates to CASSPPIVTNYGYTF. The rearrangement uses TRBV18 and TRBJ1-2; D gene uncertain. The CDR3 runs to 15 residues. Trimming pared 0 bases from V and 0 bases from J, leaving 8 bases between. Looked up from germline, CDR1 is KGHSH and CDR2 is LQKENI.

In this sample, this clone turned up a few times. This rearrangement joins TRBV7-9 to TRBJ2-7; D gene ambiguous. Germline V gene sequence: CDR1 SEHNR, CDR2 FQNEAQ (reference sequence). The CDR3 loop spans 11 amino acids. The V end lost 5 bases, the J end lost 3 bases, and 5 bases lay between the germline ends. CDR3 sequence: CASSGVYEQYF. The DNA of the CDR3 is TGTGCCAGCAGCGGGGTCTACGAGCAGTACTTC.

V and J are TRBV10-1 and TRBJ1-4, with D perhaps TRBD1 (6 bases). CDR3 length: 13 amino acids. Trimming cost V 8 bases and J 8 bases, with 15 bases left between them. The germline V gene encodes CDR1 WNHNN and CDR2 SYGVQD (reference sequence). The CDR3 protein is CASCRGHCEKLFF. CDR3 nucleotide sequence: TGCGCCAGCTGCAGGGGTCATTGCGAAAAACTGTTTTTT.

J is TRBJ1-5 and V is TRBV6-5; the D gene is possibly TRBD1 (6 bases). This CDR3 is built from 14 residues. Trimming removed 6 bases from V and 1 base from J, with 10 bases in between. CDR1 and CDR2 from the germline V gene are MNHEY and SVGAGI. The chain's CDR3 is CASRKDRSNQPQHF. CDR3 sequence (DNA): TGTGCCAGCAGAAAAGACAGGAGCAATCAGCCCCAGCATTTT.

The chain carries TRBV5-1 and TRBJ2-1, with TRBD2 matching 13 bases. The germline V gene encodes CDR1 SGHRS and CDR2 YFSETQ. The CDR3 totals 17 residues. V shed 0 bases, J shed 3 bases, and the junction held 3 bases outside the gene matches. The CDR3 here is CASSLGGTSGNYNEQFF. The CDR3 nucleotides are TGCGCCAGCAGCTTGGGCGGGACTAGCGGGAACTACAATGAGCAGTTCTTC.

The chain couples TRBV30 to TRBJ1-2, with D unresolved. Trimming cost V 5 bases and J 5 bases, with 6 bases left between them. The CDR3 sequence is 10 residues long. Germline values: CDR1 GTSNPN, CDR2 SVGIG (reference sequence). The CDR3 DNA reads TGTGCCTGGGACGTTTATGGCTACACCTTC. Translated, it gives CAWDVYGYTF.

As DNA, the CDR3 is TGTGCCAGCAGCATCCTGGACAGCAGCACTAGGGGCTACACCTTC. It encodes CASSILDSSTRGYTF. The chain joins TRBV6-5 to TRBJ1-2; TRBD1 might be the D (6 bases). The germline CDR1 and CDR2 sequences are MNHEY and SVGAGI. The CDR3 is 15 residues long. V was clipped by 6 bases and J by 8 bases, with 22 bases between them.

This clone was recorded once. The V call is TRBV5-6, the J call TRBJ2-1; D is ambiguous. V lost 4 bases, J lost 5 bases, and 16 bases lay in between. The CDR3 extends over 15 amino acids. Germline V gene data show CDR1 as SGHDT and CDR2 as YYEEEE. DNA of the CDR3: TGTGCCAGCAGCCACATCGTTAGGGTACACAATGAGCAGTTCTTC. It codes for CASSHIVRVHNEQFF. The full variable domain, completed using reference TRBV5-6 and TRBJ2-1, is DAGVTQSPTHLIKTRGQQVTLRCSPKSGHDTVSWYQQALGQGPQFIFQYYEEEERQRGNFPDRFSGHQFPNYSSELNVNALLLGDSALYLCASSHIVRVHNEQFFGPGTRLTVL.

The genes are TRBV5-6 and TRBJ2-5; D is unclear. V lost 2 bases and J lost 2, with 16 bases in between. The CDR3 runs to 16 residues. CDR1 is SGHDT, CDR2 YYEEEE, per germline. Here the CDR3 reads CASSFAGRLEQETQYF. Written as DNA, the CDR3 is TGTGCCAGCAGCTTCGCTGGGCGGCTTGAACAAGAGACCCAGTACTTC.

This clone was seen once. The genes are TRBV7-3 and TRBJ2-1, with D possibly being TRBD1 or TRBD2 (5 bases each). Germline CDR1 is SGHTA and CDR2 is FQGTGA. CDR3 length equals 16 residues. V was cut by 2 bases and J by 12 bases, with 23 bases left in between. The CDR3: CASSLQVRAMGSGQFF. In DNA form, the CDR3 reads TGTGCCAGCAGCTTACAGGTCAGGGCCATGGGGAGTGGGCAGTTCTTC. Using reference TRBV7-3 and TRBJ2-1 for the parts outside the CDR3, the full variable domain is GAGVSQTPSNKVTEKGKYVELRCDPISGHTALYWYRQSLGQGPEFLIYFQGTGAADDSGLPNDRFFAVRPEGSVSTLKIQRTERGDSAVYLCASSLQVRAMGSGQFFGPGTRLTVL.

The chain has TRBV5-1 and TRBJ1-2; a possible D gene is TRBD1 (5 bases). Trimming removed 10 bases from V and 4 bases from J, with 20 bases in between. The CDR3 is 14 amino acids. Germline CDR1 and CDR2: SGHRS and YFSETQ. The CDR3 DNA sequence: TGCGCCCCCCAGGGATTACCGAGCCCCTATGGCTACACCTTC. Translated: CAPQGLPSPYGYTF.

V usage is TRBV10-1 and J usage is TRBJ2-1; D uncertain. Trimming left V 2 bases short and J 9 bases short, with 17 bases between. CDR3 size: 15 residues. Per germline, CDR1 WNHNN and CDR2 SYGVQD (reference sequence). In DNA form, the CDR3 reads TGCGCCAGCAGTGAGCACCGCCAGGCGGCCGGTGAGCAGTTCTTC. It encodes CASSEHRQAAGEQFF.

This chain connects TRBV18 to TRBJ2-6; the D is unclear. The CDR3 extends over 19 amino acids. V was clipped by 1 base and J by 1 base, with 17 bases between them. From germline, CDR1 is KGHSH and CDR2 LQKENI. The CDR3 DNA reads TGTGCCAGCTCACCACTATTTAAACACCCGGAATCTGGGGCCAACGTCCTGACTTTC. Its protein product is CASSPLFKHPESGANVLTF.

This sequence joins TRBV10-3 and TRBJ2-5; D is unclear. Germline V lookup: CDR1 ENHRY, CDR2 SYGVKD. The CDR3 extends over 14 amino acids. V lost 2 bases and J lost 5, with 12 bases in between. The CDR3 DNA reads TGTGCCATCAGTGAGGGCAGCTCGTGGGAGACCCAGTACTTC. It specifies CAISEGSSWETQYF.

This chain connects TRBV19 to TRBJ2-1; 8 nucleotides match TRBD1. The length of the CDR3 is 14 residues. With 6 bases clipped from V and 4 bases from J, the junction kept 5 bases outside the gene matches. Germline CDR1 is LNHDA and CDR2 is SQIVND (reference sequence). CDR3 sequence (DNA): TGTGCCAGTAGCCCGGACAGGGTGTACAATGAGCAGTTCTTC. Translating gives CASSPDRVYNEQFF.

This CDR3 is CASSIGQGTDTQYF. The CDR3 DNA is TGTGCCAGTAGTATAGGTCAGGGGACAGATACGCAGTATTTT. J is TRBJ2-3 and V is TRBV19; possibly TRBD1 for D (6 bases). The CDR3 sequence is 14 residues long. Trimming stripped 1 base from V and 3 bases from J, with 8 bases between. Germline CDR1 is LNHDA and CDR2 is SQIVND (reference sequence).

This chain links TRBV7-2 with TRBJ2-7; D may match TRBD1 or TRBD2 (5 bases each). Germline V lookup: CDR1 SGHTA, CDR2 FQGNSA. The CDR3 loop spans 15 amino acids. V lost 1 base to trimming and J lost 5 bases, with 15 bases between them. The CDR3 DNA follows: TGTGCCAGCAGCTTAGAGTGGGGGATGAGAAACGAGCAGTACTTC. This encodes CASSLEWGMRNEQYF.

J is TRBJ1-3 and V is TRBV4-1; D is uncertain. Germline V CDR1 and CDR2: MGHRA, YSYEKL. This CDR3 is built from 15 residues. Trimming stripped 5 bases from V and 3 bases from J, with 14 bases between. The CDR3 protein is CASSSWVRGGNTIYF. CDR3 bases: TGCGCCAGCAGCTCCTGGGTCCGCGGTGGAAACACCATATATTTT.

The V gene is TRBV6-6, the J gene TRBJ1-5; D is ambiguous. Trimming shortened V by 7 bases and J by 0 bases, and 7 bases separated the two germline ends. The CDR3 spans 13 residues. Germline assignment: CDR1 MNHNY and CDR2 SVGAGI (reference sequence). CDR3 loop: CASTSNSNQPQHF. The CDR3 region has the DNA TGTGCCAGCACCAGTAATAGCAATCAGCCCCAGCATTTT.

This rearrangement joins TRBV6-5 to TRBJ2-3; the D is unclear. Trimming left V 2 bases short and J 7 bases short, with 19 bases between. Germline values: CDR1 MNHEY, CDR2 SVGAGI. The length of the CDR3 is 16 residues. CDR3 amino acids: CASSYGPLGWPYTQYF. Written as DNA, the CDR3 is TGTGCCAGCAGTTACGGACCTCTAGGGTGGCCGTATACGCAGTATTTT.